This paragraph covers one T cell receptor beta chain sequence. The source of the sample is a study of blood T cell repertoires in COVID-19. Study at large: Samples representing acute and convalescent COVID-19 were sourced from the United States, Italy and Spain.

In the authors' methods: Researchers report that nucleated cell counts were estimated from reference gene primer amplification. Profiled with immunoSEQ multiplex PCR; TCRdb holds only in-frame clones, not every one. That table gives V, J and clone size, and the DNA gave D and trimming. The sample records fewer than 200,000 clones, 84% being singletons. Cohort allocation depended upon clinical history that participants reported. Either two negative PCRs, clearance, or symptom resolution qualified Cohort 3 donors as recovered. In germline, CDR1 is SGHKS, CDR2 YYEKEE (reference sequence). The junction had 6 bases not matched to a gene; V was cut back by 3 bases and J by 0 bases. The CDR3 has 17 amino acids.

Sequenced material: PBMCs or T cells enriched from blood (not recorded which). The chain joins TRBV5-5 to TRBJ1-5, with 10 positions matching TRBD1. The TCR sequence derives from a man aged 50-59 years who had recovered from COVID-19. CDR3 sequence (DNA): TGTGCCAGCAGCTCCGGGACAGGGGCTTTTAGCAATCAGCCCCAGCATTTT. This sequence encodes CASSSGTGAFSNQPQHF. The full variable domain, with the rest looked up from reference TRBV5-5 and TRBJ1-5, is DAGVTQSPTHLIKTRGQQVTLRCSPISGHKSVSWYQQVLGQGPQFIFQYYEKEERGRGNFPDRFSARQFPNYSSELNVNALLLGDSALYLCASSSGTGAFSNQPQHFGDGTRLSIL.